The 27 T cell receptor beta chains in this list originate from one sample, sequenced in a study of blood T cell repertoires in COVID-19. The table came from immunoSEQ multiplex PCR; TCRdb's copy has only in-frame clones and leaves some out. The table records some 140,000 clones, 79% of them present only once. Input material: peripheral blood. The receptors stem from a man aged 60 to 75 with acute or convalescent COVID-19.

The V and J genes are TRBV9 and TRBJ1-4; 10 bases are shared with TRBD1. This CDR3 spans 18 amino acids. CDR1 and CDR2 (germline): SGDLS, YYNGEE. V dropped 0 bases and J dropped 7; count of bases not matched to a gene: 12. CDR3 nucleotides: TGTGCCAGCAGCGTAGGCAGACAGGGGGCTACTATCGTTGAAAAACTGTTTTTT. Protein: CASSVGRQGATIVEKLFF.

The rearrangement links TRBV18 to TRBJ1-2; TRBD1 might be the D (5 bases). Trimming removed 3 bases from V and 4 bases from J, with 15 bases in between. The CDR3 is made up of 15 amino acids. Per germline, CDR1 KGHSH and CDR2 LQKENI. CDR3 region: CASSPGGPSPYGYTF. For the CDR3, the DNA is TGTGCCAGCTCACCGGGGGGACCGAGCCCCTATGGCTACACCTTC.

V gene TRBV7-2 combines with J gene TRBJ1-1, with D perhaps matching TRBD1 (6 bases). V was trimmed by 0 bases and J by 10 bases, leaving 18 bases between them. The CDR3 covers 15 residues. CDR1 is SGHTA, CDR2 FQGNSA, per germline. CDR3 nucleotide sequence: TGTGCCAGCAGCTTAGCTAGTACAGGGTCAAGTCGAGCTTTCTTT. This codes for CASSLASTGSSRAFF. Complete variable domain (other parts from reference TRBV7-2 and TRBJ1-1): GAGVSQSPSNKVTEKGKDVELRCDPISGHTALYWYRQSLGQGLEFLIYFQGNSAPDKSGLPSDRFSAERTGGSVSTLTIQRTQQEDSAVYLCASSLASTGSSRAFFGQGTRLTVV.

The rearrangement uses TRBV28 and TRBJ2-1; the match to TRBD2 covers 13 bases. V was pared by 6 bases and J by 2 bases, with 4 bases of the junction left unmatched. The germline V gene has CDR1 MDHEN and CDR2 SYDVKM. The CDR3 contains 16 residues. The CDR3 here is CASRRTSGGAYNEQFF. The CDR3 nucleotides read TGTGCCAGCAGGCGTACTAGCGGGGGGGCCTACAATGAGCAGTTCTTC.

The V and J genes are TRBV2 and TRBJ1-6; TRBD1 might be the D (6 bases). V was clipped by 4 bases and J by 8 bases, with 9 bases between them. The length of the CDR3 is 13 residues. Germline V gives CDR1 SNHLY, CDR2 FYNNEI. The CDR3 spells CASSVDRDSPLHF. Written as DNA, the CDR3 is TGTGCCAGCAGTGTGGACAGAGATTCACCCCTCCACTTT.

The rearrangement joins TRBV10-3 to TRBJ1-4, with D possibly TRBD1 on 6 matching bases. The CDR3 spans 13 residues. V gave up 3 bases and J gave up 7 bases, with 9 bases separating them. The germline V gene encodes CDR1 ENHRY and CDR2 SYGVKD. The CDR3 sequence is CAISEVQGEKLFF. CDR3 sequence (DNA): TGTGCCATCAGTGAAGTACAGGGTGAAAAACTGTTTTTT.

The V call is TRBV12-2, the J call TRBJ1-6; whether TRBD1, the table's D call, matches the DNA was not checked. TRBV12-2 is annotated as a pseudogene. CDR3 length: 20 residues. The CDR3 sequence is CASRLEIGWAALIEYSPLHF. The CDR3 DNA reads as TGTGCAAGTCGCTTAGAAATTGGTTGGGCAGCCCTAATTGAGTATTCACCCCTCCACTTT.

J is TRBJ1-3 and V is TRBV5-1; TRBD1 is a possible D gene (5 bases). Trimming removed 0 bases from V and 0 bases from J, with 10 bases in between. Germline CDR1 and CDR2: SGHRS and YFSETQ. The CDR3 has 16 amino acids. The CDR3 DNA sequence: TGCGCCAGCAGCTTGGGGGGCAGCTTCTCTGGAAACACCATATATTTT. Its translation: CASSLGGSFSGNTIYF.

CDR3 sequence reads: CASSLTESPIYEQYF. CDR3 DNA: TGTGCCAGCAGCCTAACGGAGAGTCCGATCTACGAGCAGTACTTC. This chain links TRBV3-1 (or the pseudogene TRBV3-2) with TRBJ2-7, with D hard to call. Trimming left V 4 bases short and J 3 bases short, with 16 bases between. This CDR3 is built from 15 residues. The germline gives CDR1 LGHDT, CDR2 YNNKEL (reference sequence).

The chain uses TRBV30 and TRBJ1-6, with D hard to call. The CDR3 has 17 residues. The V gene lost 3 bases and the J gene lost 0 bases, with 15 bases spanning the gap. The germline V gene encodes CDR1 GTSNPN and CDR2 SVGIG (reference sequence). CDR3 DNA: TGTGCCTGGAGAGATAAAAGAGGGAGCTCCTATAATTCACCCCTCCACTTT. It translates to CAWRDKRGSSYNSPLHF.

CDR3 coding DNA: TGTGCCAGCAGAGAGCACGCTGCTGGAAACACCATATATTTT. Translation gives CASREHAAGNTIYF. The chain carries TRBV6-4 and TRBJ1-3; D not resolved. Germline CDR1 is MRHNA and CDR2 is SNTAGT. CDR3 length equals 14 residues. V gave up 6 bases and J gave up 2 bases, with 11 bases separating them.

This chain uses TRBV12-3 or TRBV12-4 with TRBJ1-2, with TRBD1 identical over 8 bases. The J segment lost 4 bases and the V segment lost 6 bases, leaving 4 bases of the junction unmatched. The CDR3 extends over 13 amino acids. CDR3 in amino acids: CASRGTGIYGYTF. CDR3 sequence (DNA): TGTGCCAGCAGGGGGACAGGAATCTATGGCTACACCTTC.

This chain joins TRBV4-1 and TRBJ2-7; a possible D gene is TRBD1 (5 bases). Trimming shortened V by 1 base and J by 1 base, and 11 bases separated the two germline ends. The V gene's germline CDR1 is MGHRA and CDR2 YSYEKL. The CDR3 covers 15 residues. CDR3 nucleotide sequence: TGCGCCAGCAGCCAAGGGGTGACAGTATCCTACGAGCAGTACTTC. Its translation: CASSQGVTVSYEQYF.

The CDR3 protein is CASSLGPDNSPLHF. In DNA, the CDR3 is TGTGCCAGCAGCTTAGGCCCGGATAATTCACCCCTCCACTTT. The chain joins TRBV11-2 to TRBJ1-6; D not certain. CDR1 and CDR2 from the germline V gene are SGHAT and FQNNGV. The CDR3 is 14 residues long. Trimming removed 1 base from V and 5 bases from J, with 6 bases in between.

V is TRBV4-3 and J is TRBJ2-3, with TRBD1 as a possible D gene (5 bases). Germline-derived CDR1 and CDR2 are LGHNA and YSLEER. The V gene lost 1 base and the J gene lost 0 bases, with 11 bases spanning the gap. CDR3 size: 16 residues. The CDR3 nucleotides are TGCGCCAGCAGCCAAGTCGCACAGGCAAGCACAGATACGCAGTATTTT. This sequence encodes CASSQVAQASTDTQYF.

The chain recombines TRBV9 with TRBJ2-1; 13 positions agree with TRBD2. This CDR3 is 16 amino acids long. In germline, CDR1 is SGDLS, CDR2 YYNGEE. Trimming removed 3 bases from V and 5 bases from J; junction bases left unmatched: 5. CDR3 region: CASSAPGLAGHNEQFF. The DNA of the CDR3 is TGTGCCAGCAGCGCACCGGGACTAGCGGGACACAATGAGCAGTTCTTC.

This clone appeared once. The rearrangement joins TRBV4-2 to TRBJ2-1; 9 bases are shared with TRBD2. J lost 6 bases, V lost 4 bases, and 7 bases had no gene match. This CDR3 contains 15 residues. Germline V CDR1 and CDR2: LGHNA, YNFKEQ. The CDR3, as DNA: TGTGCCAGCAGCCGAGGGACTAGCTTTCTCAATGAGCAGTTCTTC. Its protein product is CASSRGTSFLNEQFF.

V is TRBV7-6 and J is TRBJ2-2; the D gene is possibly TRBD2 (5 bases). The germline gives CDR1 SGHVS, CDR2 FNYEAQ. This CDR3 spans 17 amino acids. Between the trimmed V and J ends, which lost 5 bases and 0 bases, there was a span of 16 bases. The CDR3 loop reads CASSRRTGLTNTGELFF. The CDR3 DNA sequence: TGTGCCAGCAGCCGCCGGACCGGACTGACGAACACCGGGGAGCTGTTTTTT.

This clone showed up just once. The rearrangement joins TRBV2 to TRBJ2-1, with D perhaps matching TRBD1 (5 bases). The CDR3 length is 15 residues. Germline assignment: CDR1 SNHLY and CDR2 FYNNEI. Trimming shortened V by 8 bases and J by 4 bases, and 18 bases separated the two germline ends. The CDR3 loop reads CASGADSISYNEQFF. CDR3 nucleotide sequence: TGTGCCAGCGGAGCTGACAGTATCTCTTACAATGAGCAGTTCTTC. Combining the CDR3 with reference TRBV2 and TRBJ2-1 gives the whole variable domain EPEVTQTPSHQVTQMGQEVILRCVPISNHLYFYWYRQILGQKVEFLVSFYNNEISEKSEIFDDQFSVERPDGSNFTLKIRSTKLEDSAMYFCASGADSISYNEQFFGPGTRLTVL.

CDR3 DNA sequence: TGTGCCAGCAGCTGGGCCGGGACAAGCGGGGCCAACGTCCTGACTTTC. Protein sequence: CASSWAGTSGANVLTF. The chain has TRBV11-2 and TRBJ2-6, with D perhaps TRBD1 (6 bases). The CDR3 is 16 amino acids. Germline lookup yields CDR1 SGHAT and CDR2 FQNNGV. V was trimmed by 4 bases and J by 4 bases, leaving 14 bases between them.

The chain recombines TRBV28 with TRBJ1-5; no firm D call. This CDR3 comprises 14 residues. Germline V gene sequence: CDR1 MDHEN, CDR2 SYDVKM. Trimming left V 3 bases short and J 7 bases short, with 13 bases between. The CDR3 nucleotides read TGTGCCAGCAGTTTTCGGGGAAGAGGACAGCCCCAGCATTTT. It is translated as CASSFRGRGQPQHF.

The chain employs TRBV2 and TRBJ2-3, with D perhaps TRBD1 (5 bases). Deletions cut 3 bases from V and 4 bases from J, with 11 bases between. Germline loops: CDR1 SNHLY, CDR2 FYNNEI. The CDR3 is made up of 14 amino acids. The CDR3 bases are TGTGCCAGCAGTGACCGAACAGGAGCAGATACGCAGTATTTT. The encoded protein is CASSDRTGADTQYF.

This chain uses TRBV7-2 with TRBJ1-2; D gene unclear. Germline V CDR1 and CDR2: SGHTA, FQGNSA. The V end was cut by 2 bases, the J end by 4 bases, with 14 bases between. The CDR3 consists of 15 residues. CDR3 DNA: TGTGCCAGCAGCTTATCTCGTGTGGAGTTCTATGGCTACACCTTC. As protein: CASSLSRVEFYGYTF.

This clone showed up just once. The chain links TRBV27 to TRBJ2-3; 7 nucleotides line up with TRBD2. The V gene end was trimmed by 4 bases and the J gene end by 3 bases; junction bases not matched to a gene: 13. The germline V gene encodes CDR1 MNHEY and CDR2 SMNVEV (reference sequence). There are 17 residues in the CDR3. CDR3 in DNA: TGTGCCAGCAGTTCCCTTTCTAGCGGAAGAGGAACAGATACGCAGTATTTT. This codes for CASSSLSSGRGTDTQYF.

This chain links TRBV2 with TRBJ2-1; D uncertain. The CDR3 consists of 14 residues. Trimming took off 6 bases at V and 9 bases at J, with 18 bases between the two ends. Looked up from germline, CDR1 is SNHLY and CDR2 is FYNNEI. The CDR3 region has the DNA TGTGCCAGCAGAGAGACTGTGCCTCCTAGTGAGCAGTTCTTC. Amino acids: CASRETVPPSEQFF.

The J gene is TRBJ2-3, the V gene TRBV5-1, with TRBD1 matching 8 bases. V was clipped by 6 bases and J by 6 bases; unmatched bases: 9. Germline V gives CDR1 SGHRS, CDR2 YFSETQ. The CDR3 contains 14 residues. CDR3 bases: TGCGCCAGCACCCAGGACAGGGCCGAGGATACGCAGTATTTT. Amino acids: CASTQDRAEDTQYF. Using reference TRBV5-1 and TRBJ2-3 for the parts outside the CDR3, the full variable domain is KAGVTQTPRYLIKTRGQQVTLSCSPISGHRSVSWYQQTPGQGLQFLFEYFSETQRNKGNFPGRFSGRQFSNSRSEMNVSTLELGDSALYLCASTQDRAEDTQYFGPGTRLTVL.

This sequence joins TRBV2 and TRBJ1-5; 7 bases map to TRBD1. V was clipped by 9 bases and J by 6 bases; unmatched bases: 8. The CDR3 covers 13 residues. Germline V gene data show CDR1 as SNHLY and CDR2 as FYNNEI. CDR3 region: CASLDRFGQPQHF. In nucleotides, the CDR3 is TGTGCCAGTTTGGACAGGTTTGGTCAGCCCCAGCATTTT. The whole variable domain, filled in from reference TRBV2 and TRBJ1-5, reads EPEVTQTPSHQVTQMGQEVILRCVPISNHLYFYWYRQILGQKVEFLVSFYNNEISEKSEIFDDQFSVERPDGSNFTLKIRSTKLEDSAMYFCASLDRFGQPQHFGDGTRLSIL.